Following are 26 T cell receptor beta chains from one sample sequenced in a study of blood T cells in healthy people across ages (dated by TCRdb to between 2015 and 2016). The protocol used for the library was 5' RACE. Sequencing instrument: Illumina HiSeq 2500. A second PCR of about 7 to 12 cycles was run with a J-beta primer mix and a sample-barcoded 5' primer. TCRdb took the public reads, trimmed them with fastp at Q25, ran MiXCR for clone calling and kept in-frame beta chains. Every entry covers one CDR3 protein and lists the most common genes and DNA from its rows. Present in this sample are roughly 2 million distinct CDR3 sequences, around half of which were seen just once. The ten largest clones represent 2.1% of the sample. The sample consisted of blood. The receptors were gathered from a middle-aged woman in good health.

For the CDR3, the DNA is TGTGCCAGCAGCGTAAACAGGGTGGGCGAGCAGTACTTC. It encodes CASSVNRVGEQYF. The gene calls are TRBV9 and TRBJ2-7; maybe TRBD1 (6 bases). Germline loops: CDR1 SGDLS, CDR2 YYNGEE. Trimming cost V 1 base and J 6 bases, with 11 bases left between them. The CDR3 consists of 13 residues.

The chain carries TRBV10-3 and TRBJ2-1, with 11 bases identical to TRBD2. Unmatched junction bases numbered 3, after V lost 5 bases and J lost 3 bases. The CDR3 runs 15 residues. Per the germline V gene, CDR1 is ENHRY and CDR2 is SYGVKD. This chain's CDR3 is CAISIAGGDYNEQFF. CDR3 bases: TGTGCCATCAGTATAGCGGGGGGGGACTACAATGAGCAGTTCTTC.

A single count supports this clonotype. V is TRBV12-3 or TRBV12-4 and J is TRBJ2-6; TRBD1 matches at 7 bases. V trimming: 4 bases; J trimming: 2 bases; junction bases outside the gene matches: 5. CDR3 length equals 16 residues. This CDR3 reads CASSWDRTTGANVLTF. CDR3 nucleotide sequence: TGTGCCAGCAGTTGGGACAGAACGACTGGGGCCAACGTCCTGACTTTC.

This clonotype was detected a few times. The V and J genes are TRBV12-3 or TRBV12-4 and TRBJ2-5; possible D gene TRBD1, 5 bases. The CDR3 totals 15 residues. With 4 bases removed from V and 5 bases from J, the gap between germline ends came to 17 bases. The DNA for the CDR3 is TGTGCCAGCAGTTCGACAGCGCACCAGGGCGAGACCCAGTACTTC. It encodes CASSSTAHQGETQYF.

This sequence joins TRBV27 and TRBJ2-5; the D gene is possibly TRBD1 (5 bases). This CDR3 spans 15 amino acids. Deletions cut 2 bases from V and 11 bases from J, with 21 bases between. The germline gives CDR1 MNHEY, CDR2 SMNVEV (reference sequence). The CDR3 region is CASSLERQGRNEQYF. The CDR3 coding sequence is TGTGCCAGCAGTTTAGAAAGGCAGGGTCGGAATGAGCAGTACTTC.

This CDR3 reads CASSLMDGARCSYEQYF. CDR3 nucleotides: TGCGCCAGCAGCCTCATGGACGGGGCTAGGTGTTCCTACGAGCAGTACTTC. The chain has TRBV4-3 and TRBJ2-7, with D perhaps assigned TRBD1 or TRBD2 (5 bases each). CDR1 and CDR2 (germline): LGHNA, YSLEER. Trimming left V 4 bases short and J 1 base short, with 20 bases between. The CDR3 extends over 17 amino acids.

The chain joins TRBV20-1 to TRBJ1-5; unclear D gene. CDR1 is DFQATT and CDR2 is SNEGSKA in the germline V gene (reference sequence). V lost 6 bases to trimming and J lost 0 bases, with 12 bases between them. This CDR3 is 14 amino acids long. CDR3 nucleotide sequence: TGCAGTGCCGGAATGGCGTCTAGCAATCAGCCCCAGCATTTT. This translates into CSAGMASSNQPQHF.

The rearrangement links TRBV20-1 to TRBJ1-5; tentatively, D is TRBD1 (5 bases). V was clipped by 0 bases and J by 7 bases, with 13 bases between them. CDR1 and CDR2 from the germline V gene are DFQATT and SNEGSKA (reference sequence). The CDR3 loop spans 14 amino acids. The CDR3 reads CSARDMGVGQPQHF. DNA for the CDR3: TGCAGTGCTAGAGATATGGGGGTTGGGCAGCCCCAGCATTTT.

The chain links TRBV2 to TRBJ2-5; no clear D. This CDR3 contains 15 residues. From germline, CDR1 is SNHLY and CDR2 FYNNEI. Trimming removed 11 bases at V and 6 bases at J, with 25 bases between. CDR3 region: CALDRAREGLQTQYF. CDR3 nucleotide sequence: TGTGCCCTCGATCGGGCTCGAGAAGGGTTACAGACCCAGTACTTC.

The CDR3 loop is CASSFPGITDTQYF. The CDR3 DNA reads TGTGCCAGCAGTTTTCCAGGGATCACAGATACGCAGTATTTT. The rearrangement joins TRBV28 to TRBJ2-3; TRBD1 might be the D (5 bases). V was clipped by 3 bases and J by 2 bases, with 9 bases between them. CDR1 MDHEN and CDR2 SYDVKM come from the germline V gene. CDR3 length equals 14 residues.

The J gene is TRBJ1-2, the V gene TRBV5-1; maybe TRBD1 (5 bases). Trimming stripped 3 bases from V and 4 bases from J, with 19 bases between. The CDR3 is 16 residues long. Looked up from germline, CDR1 is SGHRS and CDR2 is YFSETQ. For the CDR3, the DNA is TGCGCCAGCAGCTCCACTGACTCAGGGACTGGCTATGGCTACACCTTC. Protein product: CASSSTDSGTGYGYTF.

The rearrangement joins TRBV7-2 to TRBJ2-3; D unresolved. The V gene lost 4 bases and the J gene lost 8 bases, with 7 bases spanning the gap. CDR3 size: 11 residues. CDR1 and CDR2 (germline): SGHTA, FQGNSA. DNA of the CDR3: TGTGCCAGCAGCTGGTCCGCTACGCAGTATTTT. This encodes CASSWSATQYF.

The V call is TRBV12-5, the J call TRBJ2-1, with D possibly TRBD1 on 6 matching bases. The CDR3 extends over 19 amino acids. CDR1 LGHNT and CDR2 FRNRAP come from the germline V gene. V lost 3 bases, J lost 4 bases, and 25 bases lay in between. The CDR3 loop reads CASGFWGQGSLLRYNEQFF. In nucleotides, the CDR3 is TGTGCTAGTGGTTTCTGGGGGCAAGGGTCCCTTTTAAGGTACAATGAGCAGTTCTTC. Full variable domain (missing parts from reference TRBV12-5 and TRBJ2-1): DARVTQTPRHKVTEMGQEVTMRCQPILGHNTVFWYRQTMMQGLELLAYFRNRAPLDDSGMPKDRFSAEMPDATLATLKIQPSEPRDSAVYFCASGFWGQGSLLRYNEQFFGPGTRLTVL.

About this clonotype: A much larger clone lies a single base off, so this may be a read error. This rearrangement joins TRBV2 to TRBJ2-5; D remains unclear. Near its end, the DNA agrees better with TRBJ2-7, so the J call may be wrong. The CDR3 loop spans 12 amino acids. The germline V gene encodes CDR1 SNHLY and CDR2 FYNNEI. CDR3: CASSDWGYEQYF. CDR3 DNA: TGTGCCAGCAGTGACTGGGGCTACGAGCAGTACTTC.

The CDR3 coding sequence is TGTGCCAGCAGTCCTAACCGGGAGTTACAAGAGACCCAGTACTTC. Translating it yields CASSPNRELQETQYF. This chain uses TRBV7-9 with TRBJ2-5; the D gene is possibly TRBD2 (6 bases). V lost 6 bases to trimming and J lost 2 bases, with 16 bases between them. CDR1 and CDR2 from the germline V gene are SEHNR and FQNEAQ (reference sequence). The CDR3 is 15 residues long.

The V call is TRBV20-1, the J call TRBJ2-1; TRBD1 agrees at 8 bases. The V segment lost 2 bases and the J segment 3 bases; nucleotides outside the gene matches: 6. Germline V gives CDR1 DFQATT, CDR2 SNEGSKA (reference sequence). CDR3 length equals 15 residues. The CDR3 loop is CSARPAGGNYNEQFF. Here the CDR3 DNA reads TGCAGTGCTAGACCGGCAGGGGGCAACTACAATGAGCAGTTCTTC.

The chain couples TRBV12-3 or TRBV12-4 to TRBJ1-2; D is possibly TRBD1 (5 bases). The CDR3 has 15 amino acids. V lost 6 bases and J lost 7, with 21 bases in between. CDR3 region: CASSGPGRGGSGYTF. The DNA of the CDR3 is TGTGCCAGCAGCGGCCCGGGACGGGGTGGGTCTGGCTACACCTTC.

This sequence joins TRBV7-2 and TRBJ2-1; 11 nucleotides align to TRBD2. Germline V lookup: CDR1 SGHTA, CDR2 FQGNSA. This CDR3 has 16 amino acids. Unmatched junction bases numbered 1, after V lost 0 bases and J lost 3 bases. CDR3 residues: CASSLASGGDYNEQFF. CDR3 DNA sequence: TGTGCCAGCAGCTTAGCTAGCGGGGGGGACTACAATGAGCAGTTCTTC.

The rearrangement uses TRBV5-1 and TRBJ2-1; a weak D match, TRBD1 (7 bases). In germline, CDR1 is SGHRS, CDR2 YFSETQ. Trimming removed 4 bases from V and 8 bases from J, with 19 bases in between. This CDR3 region has 15 residues. The CDR3 here is CASSLQGGPTDEQFF. The CDR3 nucleotides are TGCGCCAGCAGCCTTCAGGGGGGCCCCACGGATGAGCAGTTCTTC. Based on the CDR3 plus reference TRBV5-1 and TRBJ2-1, the full variable domain is KAGVTQTPRYLIKTRGQQVTLSCSPISGHRSVSWYQQTPGQGLQFLFEYFSETQRNKGNFPGRFSGRQFSNSRSEMNVSTLELGDSALYLCASSLQGGPTDEQFFGPGTRLTVL.

This clonotype was found a few times. The J gene is TRBJ1-6, the V gene TRBV20-1; 8 nucleotides line up with TRBD1. With V trimmed by 5 bases and J by 6 bases, 9 bases remained unmatched. Germline lookup yields CDR1 DFQATT and CDR2 SNEGSKA (reference sequence). The CDR3 contains 15 residues. Here the CDR3 DNA reads TGCAGTGCTCCTAAGCAGGGGGCAGCTAATTCACCCCTCCACTTT. Translation gives CSAPKQGAANSPLHF.

The chain uses TRBV27 and TRBJ2-4; 12 bases match TRBD2. The DNA end is a closer match to TRBJ2-7, so the J assignment may be wrong. The germline CDR1 and CDR2 sequences are MNHEY and SMNVEV (reference sequence). This CDR3 spans 15 amino acids. DNA for the CDR3: TGTGCCAGCAGGGCTACTAGCGGGGGGATGTACGAGCAGTACTTC. Protein sequence: CASRATSGGMYEQYF.

The rearrangement uses TRBV6-5 and TRBJ2-7; D tentatively fits TRBD1 or TRBD2 (5 bases each). With 6 bases removed from V and 2 bases from J, the gap between germline ends came to 17 bases. The CDR3 totals 15 residues. Germline lookup yields CDR1 MNHEY and CDR2 SVGAGI. CDR3 sequence (DNA): TGTGCCAGCAGATCCGGGACGGAAGGTCCCTACGAGCAGTACTTC. Translation gives CASRSGTEGPYEQYF.

Concerning this clonotype itself: Compared with germline, one end of the junction differs, possibly owing to a read error. This sequence joins TRBV6-5 and TRBJ2-7, with 8 bases lining up with TRBD1. The germline CDR1 and CDR2 sequences are MNHEY and SVGAGI. The CDR3 spans 15 residues. CDR3 amino acids: CASSWPGQASYEQYF. DNA of the CDR3: TGCGCCAGCAGCTGGCCGGGACAGGCGTCCTACGAGCAGTACTTC.

The gene calls are TRBV4-2 and TRBJ1-5; D not resolved. The germline CDR1 and CDR2 sequences are LGHNA and YNFKEQ. The V end lost 0 bases, the J end lost 0 bases, and 15 bases lay between the germline ends. The CDR3 is 18 amino acids. CDR3 bases: TGTGCCAGCAGCCAAGATGGGGTAACGGCTGATAGCAATCAGCCCCAGCATTTT. This encodes CASSQDGVTADSNQPQHF.

This chain joins TRBV6-2 or TRBV6-3 and TRBJ2-4; 11 bases are a match to TRBD2. CDR1 is MNHEY, CDR2 SVGEGT, per germline. With 6 bases clipped from V and 7 bases from J, the junction kept 5 bases outside the gene matches. This CDR3 is 14 amino acids long. The CDR3 here is CASRDSGGENIQYF. The CDR3 nucleotides read TGTGCCAGCAGAGATAGCGGGGGGGAGAACATTCAGTACTTC.

The chain carries TRBV11-2 and TRBJ2-1; 10 nucleotides agree with TRBD2. The CDR3 totals 18 residues. V was pared by 0 bases and J by 9 bases, with 14 bases of the junction left unmatched. Germline-derived CDR1 and CDR2 are SGHAT and FQNNGV. The CDR3 region is CASSLEGWGSGGNGEQFF. The CDR3 DNA is TGTGCCAGCAGCTTAGAGGGCTGGGGTAGCGGGGGGAACGGTGAGCAGTTCTTC.